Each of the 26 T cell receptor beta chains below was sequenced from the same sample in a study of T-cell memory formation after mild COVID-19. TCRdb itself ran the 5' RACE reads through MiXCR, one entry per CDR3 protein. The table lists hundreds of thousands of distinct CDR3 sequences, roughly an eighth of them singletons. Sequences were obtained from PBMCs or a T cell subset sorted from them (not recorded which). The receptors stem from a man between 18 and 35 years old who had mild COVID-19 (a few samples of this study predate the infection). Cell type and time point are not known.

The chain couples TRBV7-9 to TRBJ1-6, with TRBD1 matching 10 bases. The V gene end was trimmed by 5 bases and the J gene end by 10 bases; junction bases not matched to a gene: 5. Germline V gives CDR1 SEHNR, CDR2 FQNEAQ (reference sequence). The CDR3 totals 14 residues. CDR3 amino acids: CASSPRTGGSPLHF. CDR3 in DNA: TGTGCCAGCAGCCCTCGGACAGGGGGATCACCCCTCCACTTT. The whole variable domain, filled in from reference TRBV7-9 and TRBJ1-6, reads DTGVSQNPRHKITKRGQNVTFRCDPISEHNRLYWYRQTLGQGPEFLTYFQNEAQLEKSRLLSDRFSAERPKGSFSTLEIQRTEQGDSAMYLCASSPRTGGSPLHFGNGTRLTVT.

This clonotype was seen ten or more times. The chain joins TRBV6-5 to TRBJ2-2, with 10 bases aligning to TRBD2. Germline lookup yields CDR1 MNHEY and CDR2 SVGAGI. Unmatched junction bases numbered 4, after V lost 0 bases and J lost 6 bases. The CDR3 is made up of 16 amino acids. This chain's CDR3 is CASSYSASGGPGELFF. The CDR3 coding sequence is TGTGCCAGCAGTTACTCTGCTAGCGGGGGCCCCGGGGAGCTGTTTTTT.

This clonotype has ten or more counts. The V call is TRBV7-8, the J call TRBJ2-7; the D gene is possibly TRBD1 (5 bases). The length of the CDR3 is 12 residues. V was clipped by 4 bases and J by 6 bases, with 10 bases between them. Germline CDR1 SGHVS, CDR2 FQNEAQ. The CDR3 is CASSYQGAEQYV. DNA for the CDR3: TGTGCCAGCAGCTACCAGGGCGCCGAGCAGTACGTC.

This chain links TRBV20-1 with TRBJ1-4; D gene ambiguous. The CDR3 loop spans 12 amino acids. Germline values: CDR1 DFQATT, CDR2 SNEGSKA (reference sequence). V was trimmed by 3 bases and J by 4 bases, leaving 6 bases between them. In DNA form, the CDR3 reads TGCAGTGCTAGGGAGATTAATGAAAAACTGTTTTTT. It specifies CSAREINEKLFF.

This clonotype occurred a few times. In DNA form, the CDR3 reads TGTGCCAGCAGCCAAGGAATAGCTTCTGGAAACACCATATATTTT. It translates to CASSQGIASGNTIYF. The rearrangement joins TRBV14 to TRBJ1-3; no definite D call. Germline CDR1 reads SGHDN; CDR2 reads FVKESK. V was cut by 1 base and J by 1 base, with 8 bases left in between. There are 15 residues in the CDR3.

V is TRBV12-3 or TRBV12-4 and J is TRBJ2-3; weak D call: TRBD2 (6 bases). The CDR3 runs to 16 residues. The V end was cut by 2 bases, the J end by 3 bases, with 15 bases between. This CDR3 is CASSLRLARWTDTQYF. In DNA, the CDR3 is TGTGCCAGCAGTTTAAGGCTAGCGAGGTGGACAGATACGCAGTATTTT.

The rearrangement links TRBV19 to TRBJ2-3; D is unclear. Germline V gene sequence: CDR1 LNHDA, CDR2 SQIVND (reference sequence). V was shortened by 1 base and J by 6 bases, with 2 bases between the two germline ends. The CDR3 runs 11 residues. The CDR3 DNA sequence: TGTGCCAGTAGTATAGGGGATACGCAGTATTTT. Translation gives CASSIGDTQYF.

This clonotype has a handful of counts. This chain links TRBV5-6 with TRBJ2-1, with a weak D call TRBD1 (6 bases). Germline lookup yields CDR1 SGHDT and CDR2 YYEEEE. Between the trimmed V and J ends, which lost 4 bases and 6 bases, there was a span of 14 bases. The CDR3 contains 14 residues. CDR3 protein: CASSITGTVNEQFF. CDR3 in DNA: TGTGCCAGCAGCATAACAGGGACCGTCAATGAGCAGTTCTTC.

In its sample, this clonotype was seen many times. The CDR3 DNA reads TGCAGTGCTAGAGATCCGACAGGGGCGGCTGAAAAACTGTTTTTT. This sequence encodes CSARDPTGAAEKLFF. V gene TRBV20-1 combines with J gene TRBJ1-4, with 8 nucleotides matching TRBD1. V shed 0 bases, J shed 7 bases, and the junction held 7 bases outside the gene matches. There are 15 residues in the CDR3. Germline loops: CDR1 DFQATT, CDR2 SNEGSKA (reference sequence).

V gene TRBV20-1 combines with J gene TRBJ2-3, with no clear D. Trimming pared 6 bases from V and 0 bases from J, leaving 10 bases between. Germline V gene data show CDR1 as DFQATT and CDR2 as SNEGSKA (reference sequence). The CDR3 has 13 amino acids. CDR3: CSAAYSSTDTQYF. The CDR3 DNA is TGCAGTGCCGCGTATTCTAGCACAGATACGCAGTATTTT.

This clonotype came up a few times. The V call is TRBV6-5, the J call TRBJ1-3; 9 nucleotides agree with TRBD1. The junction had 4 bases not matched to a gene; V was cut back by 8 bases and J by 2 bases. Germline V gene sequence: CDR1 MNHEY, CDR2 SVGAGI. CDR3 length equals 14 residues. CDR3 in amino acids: CASGTGRTGNTIYF. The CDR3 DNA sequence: TGTGCCAGCGGGACAGGGCGGACTGGAAACACCATATATTTT.

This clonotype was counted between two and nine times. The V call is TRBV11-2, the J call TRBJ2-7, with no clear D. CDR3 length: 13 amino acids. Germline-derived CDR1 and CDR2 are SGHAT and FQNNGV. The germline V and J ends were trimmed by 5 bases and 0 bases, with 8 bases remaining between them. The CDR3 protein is CASSPPSSYEQYV. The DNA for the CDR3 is TGTGCCAGCAGCCCACCTTCCTCCTACGAGCAGTACGTC.

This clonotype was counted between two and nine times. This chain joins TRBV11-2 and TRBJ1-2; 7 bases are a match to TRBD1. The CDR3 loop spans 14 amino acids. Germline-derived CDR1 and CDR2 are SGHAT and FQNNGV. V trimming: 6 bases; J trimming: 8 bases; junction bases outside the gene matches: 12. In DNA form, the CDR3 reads TGTGCCAGCAGGCCAGCCGGACAGGCCGAGGGCTACACCTTC. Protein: CASRPAGQAEGYTF.

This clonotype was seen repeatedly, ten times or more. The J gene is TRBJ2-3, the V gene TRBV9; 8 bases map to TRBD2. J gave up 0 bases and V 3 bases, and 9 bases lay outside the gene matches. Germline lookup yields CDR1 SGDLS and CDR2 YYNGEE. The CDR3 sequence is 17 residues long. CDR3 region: CASSAAGTRSSTDTQYF. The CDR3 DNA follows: TGTGCCAGCAGCGCCGCCGGGACTAGGTCAAGCACAGATACGCAGTATTTT.

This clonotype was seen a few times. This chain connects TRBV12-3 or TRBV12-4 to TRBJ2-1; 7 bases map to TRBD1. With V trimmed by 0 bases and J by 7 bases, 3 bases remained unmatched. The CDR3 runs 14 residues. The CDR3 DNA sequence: TGTGCCAGCAGTTTAGCGCACAGGGGAAATGAGCAGTTCTTC. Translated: CASSLAHRGNEQFF.

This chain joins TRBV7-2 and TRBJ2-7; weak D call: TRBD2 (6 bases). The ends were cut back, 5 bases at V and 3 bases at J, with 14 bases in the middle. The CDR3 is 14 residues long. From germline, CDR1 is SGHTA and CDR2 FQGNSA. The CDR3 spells CASSVIGGVYEQYF. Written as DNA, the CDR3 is TGTGCCAGCAGCGTCATTGGAGGGGTCTACGAGCAGTACTTC.

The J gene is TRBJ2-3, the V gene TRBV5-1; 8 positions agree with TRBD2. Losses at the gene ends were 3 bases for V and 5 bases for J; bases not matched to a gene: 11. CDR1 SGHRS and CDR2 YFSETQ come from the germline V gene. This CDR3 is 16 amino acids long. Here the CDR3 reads CASSSFAGGRRDTQYF. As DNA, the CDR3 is TGCGCCAGCAGCTCATTCGCGGGGGGCAGAAGAGATACGCAGTATTTT.

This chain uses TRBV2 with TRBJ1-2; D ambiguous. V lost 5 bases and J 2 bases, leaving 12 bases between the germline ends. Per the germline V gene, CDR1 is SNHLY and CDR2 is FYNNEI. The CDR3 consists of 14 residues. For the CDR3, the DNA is TGTGCCAGCAGTCCCGGCCGGCAAAACTATGGCTACACCTTC. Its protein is CASSPGRQNYGYTF.

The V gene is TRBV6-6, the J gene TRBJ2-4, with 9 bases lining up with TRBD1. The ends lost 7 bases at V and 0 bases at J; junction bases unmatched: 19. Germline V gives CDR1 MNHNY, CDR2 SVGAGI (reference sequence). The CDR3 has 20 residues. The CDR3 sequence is CASTRGVPGQGDLAKNIQYF. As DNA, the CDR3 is TGTGCCAGCACCCGAGGGGTTCCGGGACAGGGCGACCTAGCCAAAAACATTCAGTACTTC.

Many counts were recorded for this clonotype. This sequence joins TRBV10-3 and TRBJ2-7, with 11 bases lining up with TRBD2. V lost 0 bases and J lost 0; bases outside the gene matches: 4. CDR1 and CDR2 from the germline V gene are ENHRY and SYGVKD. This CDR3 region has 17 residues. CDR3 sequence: CAISESRTSGPSYEQYF. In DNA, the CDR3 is TGTGCCATCAGTGAGTCTAGGACTAGCGGGCCCTCCTACGAGCAGTACTTC.

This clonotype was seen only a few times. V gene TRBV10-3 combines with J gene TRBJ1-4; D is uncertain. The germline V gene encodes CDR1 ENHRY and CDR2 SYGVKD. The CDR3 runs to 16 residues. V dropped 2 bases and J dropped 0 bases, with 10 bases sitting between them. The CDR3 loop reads CAISEGWAATNEKLFF. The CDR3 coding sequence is TGTGCCATCAGTGAGGGGTGGGCAGCAACTAATGAAAAACTGTTTTTT.

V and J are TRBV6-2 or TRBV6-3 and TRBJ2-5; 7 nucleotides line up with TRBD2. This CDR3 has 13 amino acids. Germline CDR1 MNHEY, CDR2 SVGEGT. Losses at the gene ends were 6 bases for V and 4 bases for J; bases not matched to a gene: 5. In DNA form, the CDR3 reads TGTGCCAGCAGGGCTTCTAGCGGAGAGACCCAGTACTTC. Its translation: CASRASSGETQYF.

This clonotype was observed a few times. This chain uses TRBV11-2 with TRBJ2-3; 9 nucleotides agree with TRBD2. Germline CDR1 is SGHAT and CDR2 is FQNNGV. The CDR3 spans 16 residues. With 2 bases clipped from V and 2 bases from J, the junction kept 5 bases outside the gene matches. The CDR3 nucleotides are TGTGCCAGCAGCTTAAGCGGGGGGTCGGCCACAGATACGCAGTATTTT. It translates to CASSLSGGSATDTQYF.

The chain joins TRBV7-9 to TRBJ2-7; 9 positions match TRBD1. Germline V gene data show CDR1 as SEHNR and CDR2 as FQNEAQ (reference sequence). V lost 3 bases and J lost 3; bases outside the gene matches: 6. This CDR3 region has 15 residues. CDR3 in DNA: TGTGCCAGCAGCTTGCCCTGGACAGGGGACTACGAGCAGTACTTC. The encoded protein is CASSLPWTGDYEQYF.

The CDR3 bases are TGTGCCAGTAGTATAGCTCACTCTGGGGCCAACGTCCTGACTTTC. Translated, it gives CASSIAHSGANVLTF. The chain joins TRBV19 to TRBJ2-6; D not resolved. Trimming took 1 base from V and 0 from J, leaving 4 bases between them. The CDR3 covers 15 residues. Germline-derived CDR1 and CDR2 are LNHDA and SQIVND (reference sequence).

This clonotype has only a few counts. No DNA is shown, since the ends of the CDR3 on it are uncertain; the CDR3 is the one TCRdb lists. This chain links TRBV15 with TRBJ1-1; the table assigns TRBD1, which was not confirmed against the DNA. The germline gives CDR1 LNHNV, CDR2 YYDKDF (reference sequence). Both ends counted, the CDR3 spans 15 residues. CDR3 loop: CATSRDFGAGTEAFF.